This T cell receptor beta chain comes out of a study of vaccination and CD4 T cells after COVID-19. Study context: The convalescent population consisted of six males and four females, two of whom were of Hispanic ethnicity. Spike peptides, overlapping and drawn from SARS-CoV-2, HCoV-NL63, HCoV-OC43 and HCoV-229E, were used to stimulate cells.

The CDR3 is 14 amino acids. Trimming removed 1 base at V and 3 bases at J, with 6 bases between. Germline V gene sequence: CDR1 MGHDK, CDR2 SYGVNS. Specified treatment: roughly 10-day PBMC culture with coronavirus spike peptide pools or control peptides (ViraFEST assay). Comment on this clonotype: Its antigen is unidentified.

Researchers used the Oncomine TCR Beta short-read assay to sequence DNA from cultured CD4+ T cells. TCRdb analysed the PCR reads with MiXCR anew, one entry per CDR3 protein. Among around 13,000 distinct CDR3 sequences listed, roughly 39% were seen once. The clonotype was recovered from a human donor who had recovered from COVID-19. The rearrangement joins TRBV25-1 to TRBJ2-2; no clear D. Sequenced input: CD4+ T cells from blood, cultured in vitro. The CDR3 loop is CASSESDYTGELFF. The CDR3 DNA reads TGTGCCAGCAGTGAATCTGATTACACCGGGGAGCTGTTTTTT.